This TCR beta chain emerged from a study of OX40 agonist ivuxolimab in advanced cancers. About the research overall: Patients enrolled in dose escalation were diagnosed with hepatocellular carcinoma, melanoma, renal cell or head and neck cancer. Participants averaged about 60 years of age (range roughly 23 to 80) and were 82.7% male. Previous treatment with anti-PD-1, anti-PD-L1 or anti-CTLA-4 therapy was allowed; approximately 40% had received some.

The study, taken as a whole, reports: No antigen was identified for the clonally expanded peripheral T cells.

Losses at the gene ends were 5 bases for V and 0 bases for J; bases not matched to a gene: 18. CDR1 and CDR2 (germline): SGHVS, FQNEAQ. CDR3 size: 19 residues. On this clone itself: Its antigen is unknown.

Clones were sequenced by immunoSEQ multiplex PCR, and TCRdb holds only the in-frame ones, with some missing. The sample records around 60,000 clones, around 84% being singletons. This sequence originates from an adult with an advanced solid tumor such as melanoma, head and neck, liver or kidney cancer. The chain joins TRBV7-8 to TRBJ2-5; 7 nucleotides match TRBD1. The source material was CD4+ or CD8+ T cells sorted from blood, sampled in a trial of the OX40 agonist ivuxolimab. The CDR3 sequence: CASSPNRDRRTQYQETQYF. The CDR3, as DNA: TGTGCCAGCAGCCCAAACAGGGACAGAAGGACTCAGTACCAAGAGACCCAGTACTTC.